This is a list of T cell receptor beta chains from one sample in a study of naive and memory T cell subsets. TCRdb analysed the 5' RACE reads with MiXCR anew, one entry per CDR3 protein. The data hold roughly 30,000 distinct CDR3 sequences, with approximately 15% observed a single time. All receptors come from a female donor in good health. Both conserved end residues are part of each CDR3. D genes are given only for firm matches. Only part of the rows carry a size: once, few, many, or a class if the clone is expanded.

abundance	d_gene	j_gene	v_gene	CDR3aa	CDR3nt
few	-	TRBJ1-2	TRBV6-5	CATRTLQGRDTF	TGTGCCACCAGAACCTTACAGGGACGCGACACCTTC
medium-sized	-	TRBJ2-7	TRBV10-1	CASSPSGYEQYF	TGCGCCAGCAGTCCGAGCGGGTACGAGCAGTACTTC
-	TRBD2	TRBJ2-1	TRBV6-1	CASSSGLAGGLSYNEQFF	TGTGCCAGCAGTTCAGGACTAGCGGGGGGCCTTTCCTACAATGAGCAGTTCTTC
few	-	TRBJ2-6	TRBV7-2	CASSLGGTGANVLTF	TGTGCCAGCAGCTTGGGAGGTACAGGGGCCAACGTCCTGACTTTC
many	-	TRBJ1-1	TRBV3-1	CASAPGNTEAFF	TGTGCCAGCGCCCCAGGGAACACTGAAGCTTTCTTT
-	-	TRBJ2-6	TRBV15	CATSRGARGANVLTF	TGTGCCACCAGCAGAGGGGCTCGTGGGGCCAACGTCCTGACTTTC
-	-	TRBJ1-3	TRBV6-6	CASSFPRTAPGNTIYF	TGTGCCAGCAGTTTCCCCCGGACGGCCCCGGGAAACACCATATATTTT
many	-	TRBJ1-1	TRBV27	CASSLQGWGTEAFF	TGTGCCAGCAGCTTACAGGGATGGGGAACTGAAGCTTTCTTT
few	TRBD2	TRBJ2-2	TRBV5-6	CASSLGTSGFTGELFF	TGTGCCAGCAGCTTGGGAACTAGCGGATTCACCGGGGAGCTGTTTTTT
many	-	TRBJ2-5	TRBV29-1	CSASGTAGQETQYF	TGCAGCGCATCCGGGACCGCGGGTCAAGAGACCCAGTACTTC
few	TRBD1	TRBJ1-1	TRBV7-9	CASRPPGTGGTEAFF	TGTGCCAGCAGGCCTCCCGGGACAGGGGGCACTGAAGCTTTCTTT
many	-	TRBJ1-1	TRBV18	CASSSDMNTEAFF	TGTGCCAGCTCATCCGACATGAACACTGAAGCTTTCTTT
many	-	TRBJ1-1	TRBV29-1	CSVEGGEENTEAFF	TGCAGCGTTGAGGGGGGCGAGGAGAACACTGAAGCTTTCTTT
few	-	TRBJ2-5	TRBV7-9	CASSSILSIETQYF	TGTGCCAGCAGCTCCATTTTAAGTATAGAGACCCAGTACTTC
medium-sized	-	TRBJ2-2	TRBV5-5	CASSLEARGSGELFF	TGTGCCAGCAGCCTCGAGGCCAGGGGAAGCGGGGAGCTGTTTTTT
few	TRBD1	TRBJ1-3	TRBV20-1	CSASDRASSGNTIYF	TGCAGTGCGAGTGACAGGGCCTCCTCTGGAAACACCATATATTTT
many	TRBD2	TRBJ2-1	TRBV20-1	CSARSRTSGRGSYNEQFF	TGCAGTGCTAGATCCAGGACTAGCGGGAGAGGCTCCTACAATGAGCAGTTCTTC
many	TRBD1	TRBJ2-7	TRBV7-7	CASSLRGQEDEQYF	TGTGCCAGCAGCTTAAGGGGACAGGAGGACGAGCAGTACTTC
-	-	TRBJ2-1	TRBV7-9	CASSSTVTNVDEQFF	TGTGCCAGCAGCTCGACAGTTACAAACGTTGATGAGCAGTTCTTC
many	TRBD1	TRBJ2-1	TRBV20-1	CSASPGQGYNEQFF	TGCAGTGCTTCGCCGGGACAGGGTTACAATGAGCAGTTCTTC
few	-	TRBJ2-7	TRBV29-1	CSVSHRTVSYEQYF	TGCAGCGTTTCACATAGGACGGTCTCCTACGAGCAGTACTTC
-	-	TRBJ1-5	TRBV6-5	CASSYSQGGNQPQHF	TGTGCCAGCAGTTACTCACAGGGAGGCAATCAGCCCCAGCATTTT
many	-	TRBJ1-1	TRBV29-1	CSAGQSNTEAFF	TGCAGCGCCGGACAGTCGAACACTGAAGCTTTCTTT
few	TRBD2	TRBJ2-1	TRBV7-3	CASSNGAGGWQFF	TGTGCCAGCAGCAATGGGGCGGGGGGATGGCAGTTCTTC
few	TRBD1	TRBJ1-2	TRBV6-5	CASSFVGQGRDYGYTF	TGTGCCAGCAGTTTCGTGGGACAGGGAAGGGACTATGGCTACACCTTC
many	TRBD2	TRBJ2-7	TRBV6-5	CASSYNERGGYEQYF	TGTGCCAGCAGTTATAATGAGCGGGGGGGATACGAGCAGTACTTC
many	-	TRBJ1-5	TRBV20-1	CSARGEGGRRPQHF	TGCAGTGCTAGAGGGGAGGGGGGGAGGAGGCCCCAGCATTTT